This T cell receptor (beta chain) was captured by sequencing in a study of PD-1 blockade in classical Hodgkin lymphoma. Broader study findings: Complete responders had baseline diversity similar to newly diagnosed patients. There remain no defined causes for the repertoire differences, which possibly reflect disease activity or prior therapy.

Repertoires were generated with immunoSEQ multiplex PCR, while TCRdb's copy carries only in-frame clones and drops some. The sample lists around 96,000 clones, roughly 88% seen once, with 9% to 15% in the top ten. This clone appeared a single time. Its antigen is as yet unknown. The patients all showed relapse after autologous stem cell transplantation, while their brentuximab vedotin exposure varied. Best response was recorded as complete response, partial response or progressive disease. The source was peripheral blood mononuclear cells (PBMCs), collected at baseline. The sequence came from a human donor with classical Hodgkin lymphoma.

The chain's CDR3 is CASGPRTSALSGNTIYF. CDR3 bases: TGTGCCAGCGGTCCCCGCACCTCCGCACTCTCTGGAAACACCATATATTTT. The chain carries TRBV2 and TRBJ1-3, with unresolved D. V was pared by 8 bases and J by 0 bases, with 20 bases between. There are 17 residues in the CDR3. Germline V gene lookup returns CDR1 SNHLY and CDR2 FYNNEI.